This T cell receptor beta chain appears in the sequencing data of a study of blood T cell repertoires in COVID-19. Turning to the study itself: The United States, Italy and Spain provided the acute and convalescent COVID-19 samples. Sources were T cells, B-cell-depleted T cells, or PBMCs; the material itself was cDNA or gDNA.

Per the original data handling: Using reference gene primer amplification, nucleated cell counts were estimated. The method was immunoSEQ multiplex PCR; TCRdb's version includes in-frame clones alone and lacks a portion of them. V and J calls and clone size come straight from that table; D and trimming were deduced from the DNA. The sample has more than 95,000 clones; around nine tenths are singletons. The V and J ends lost 6 bases and 5 bases respectively, with 15 bases between them. The CDR3 runs to 14 residues. Germline values: CDR1 MRHNA, CDR2 SNTAGT. Sample: peripheral blood. This sequence was found in a human donor in a cohort sampled during active COVID-19. V is TRBV6-4 and J is TRBJ2-3, with TRBD1 as a possible D gene (7 bases). The CDR3 is CASREGAPGDTQYF. The DNA of the CDR3 is TGTGCCAGCAGGGAGGGGGCGCCTGGAGATACGCAGTATTTT.